Here is one T cell receptor beta chain with its context. Its antigen is not identified. The primer mix had 60 Vbeta and 13 Jbeta primers. In the authors' workflow: Later work found tens of millions of unique TCR beta chains, with 9.5 million to 12 million shared. Some clones are missing from TCRdb's copy, which holds only in-frame ones; the method was immunoSEQ multiplex PCR. D and trimming were read from the DNA, whereas the V and J calls and clone size are those reported in that table. The sample records more than 85,000 clones, approximately 71% being singletons. Donors sampled were nominally healthy, though unrecorded immune exposures were likely. The ends were cut back, 0 bases at V and 6 bases at J, with 6 bases in the middle. The CDR3 sequence is 11 residues long. The germline V gene has CDR1 GTSNPN and CDR2 SVGIG (reference sequence). The record originates from a study of cytomegalovirus exposure and HLA in healthy donors. The study's findings and limits: It was taken for granted in presence/absence analyses that sequencing depth across donors was roughly uniform.

The rearrangement joins TRBV30 to TRBJ2-7; no definite D call. The sequence derives from a woman in her sixties or seventies in good health and CMV-seropositive. Material: PBMCs. The CDR3 here is CAWSVRFEQYF. The CDR3 coding sequence is TGTGCCTGGAGTGTACGGTTCGAGCAGTACTTC.